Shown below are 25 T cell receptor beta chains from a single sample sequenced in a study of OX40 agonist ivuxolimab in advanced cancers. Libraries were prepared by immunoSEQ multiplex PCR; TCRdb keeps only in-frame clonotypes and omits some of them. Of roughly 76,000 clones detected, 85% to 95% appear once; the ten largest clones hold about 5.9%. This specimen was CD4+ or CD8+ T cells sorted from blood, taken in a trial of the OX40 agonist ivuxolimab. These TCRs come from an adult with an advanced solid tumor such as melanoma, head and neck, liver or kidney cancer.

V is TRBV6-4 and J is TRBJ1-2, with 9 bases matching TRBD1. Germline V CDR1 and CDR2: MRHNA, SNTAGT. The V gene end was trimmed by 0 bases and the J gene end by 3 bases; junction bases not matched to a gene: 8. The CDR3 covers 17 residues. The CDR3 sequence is CASSDSGTGNSYYGYTF. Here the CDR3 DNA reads TGTGCCAGCAGTGACTCCGGGACAGGGAACTCTTACTATGGCTACACCTTC.

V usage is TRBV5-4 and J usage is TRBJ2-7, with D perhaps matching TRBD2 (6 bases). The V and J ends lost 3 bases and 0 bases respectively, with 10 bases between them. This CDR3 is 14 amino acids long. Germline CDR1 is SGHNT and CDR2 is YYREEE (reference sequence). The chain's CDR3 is CASSSAGHSYEQYF. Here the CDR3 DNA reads TGTGCCAGCAGCTCAGCGGGCCACTCCTACGAGCAGTACTTC.

The CDR3 bases are TGTGCCAGCTTTTTGATTAACACTGAAGCTTTCTTT. Residues: CASFLINTEAFF. The chain employs TRBV7-9 and TRBJ1-1, with D uncertain. This CDR3 is 12 amino acids long. The germline CDR1 and CDR2 sequences are SEHNR and FQNEAQ (reference sequence). The V end was cut by 8 bases, the J end by 2 bases, with 9 bases between.

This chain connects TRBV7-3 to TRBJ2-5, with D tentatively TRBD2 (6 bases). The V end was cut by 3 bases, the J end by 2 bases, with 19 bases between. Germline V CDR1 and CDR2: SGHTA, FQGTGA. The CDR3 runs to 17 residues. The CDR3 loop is CASSFVARDSEQETQYF. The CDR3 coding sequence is TGTGCCAGCAGCTTCGTTGCCCGGGACTCCGAACAAGAGACCCAGTACTTC.

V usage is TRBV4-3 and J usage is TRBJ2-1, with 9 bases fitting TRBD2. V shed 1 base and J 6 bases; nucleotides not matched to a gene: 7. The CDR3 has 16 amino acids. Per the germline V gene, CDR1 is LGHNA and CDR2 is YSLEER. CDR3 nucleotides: TGCGCCAGCAGCCAAGTAGGTCTAGCGGGAACCAATGAGCAGTTCTTC. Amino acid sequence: CASSQVGLAGTNEQFF.

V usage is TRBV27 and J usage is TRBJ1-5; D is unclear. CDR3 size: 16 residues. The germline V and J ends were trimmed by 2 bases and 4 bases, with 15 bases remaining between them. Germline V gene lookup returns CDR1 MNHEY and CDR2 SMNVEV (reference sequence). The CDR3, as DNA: TGTGCCAGCAGTTTAACTCCCCCCGTCAGGAATCAGCCCCAGCATTTT. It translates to CASSLTPPVRNQPQHF.

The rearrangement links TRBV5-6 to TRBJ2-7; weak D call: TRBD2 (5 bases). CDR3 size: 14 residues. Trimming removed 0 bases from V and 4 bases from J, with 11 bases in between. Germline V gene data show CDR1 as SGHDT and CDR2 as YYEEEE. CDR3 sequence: CASSLVASYYEQYF. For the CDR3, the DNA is TGTGCCAGCAGCTTGGTCGCTAGCTATTACGAGCAGTACTTC. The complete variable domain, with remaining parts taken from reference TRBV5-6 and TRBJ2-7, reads DAGVTQSPTHLIKTRGQQVTLRCSPKSGHDTVSWYQQALGQGPQFIFQYYEEEERQRGNFPDRFSGHQFPNYSSELNVNALLLGDSALYLCASSLVASYYEQYFGPGTRLTVT.

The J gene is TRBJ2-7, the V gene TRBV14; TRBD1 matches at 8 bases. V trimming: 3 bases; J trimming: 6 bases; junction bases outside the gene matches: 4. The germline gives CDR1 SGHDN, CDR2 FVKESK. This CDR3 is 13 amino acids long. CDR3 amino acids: CASSQGTGFEQYF. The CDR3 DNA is TGTGCCAGCAGCCAGGGGACAGGCTTCGAGCAGTACTTC.

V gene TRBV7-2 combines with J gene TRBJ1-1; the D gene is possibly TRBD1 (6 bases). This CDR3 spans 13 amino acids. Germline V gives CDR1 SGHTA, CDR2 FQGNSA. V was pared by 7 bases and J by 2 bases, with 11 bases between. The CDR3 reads CASTNRDNTEAFF. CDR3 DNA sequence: TGTGCCAGCACCAACAGGGATAACACTGAAGCTTTCTTT.

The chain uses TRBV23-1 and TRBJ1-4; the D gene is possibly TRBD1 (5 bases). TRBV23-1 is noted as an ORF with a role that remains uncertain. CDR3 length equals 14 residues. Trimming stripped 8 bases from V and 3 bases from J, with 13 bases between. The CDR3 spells CASHPQGANEKLFF. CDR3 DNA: TGCGCCAGCCACCCTCAGGGAGCTAATGAAAAACTGTTTTTT.

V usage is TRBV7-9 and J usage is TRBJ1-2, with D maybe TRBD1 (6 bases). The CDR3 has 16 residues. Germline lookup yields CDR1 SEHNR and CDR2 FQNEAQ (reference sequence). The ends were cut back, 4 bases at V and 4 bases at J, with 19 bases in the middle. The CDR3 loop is CASSSGQPPMGYGYTF. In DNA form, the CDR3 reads TGTGCCAGCAGCTCCGGACAGCCACCGATGGGCTATGGCTACACCTTC.

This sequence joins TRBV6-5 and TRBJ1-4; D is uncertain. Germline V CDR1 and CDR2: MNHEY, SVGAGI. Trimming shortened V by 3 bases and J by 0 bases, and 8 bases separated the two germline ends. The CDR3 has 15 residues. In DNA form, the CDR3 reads TGTGCCAGCAGTTATAGTGGGACAACTAATGAAAAACTGTTTTTT. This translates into CASSYSGTTNEKLFF.

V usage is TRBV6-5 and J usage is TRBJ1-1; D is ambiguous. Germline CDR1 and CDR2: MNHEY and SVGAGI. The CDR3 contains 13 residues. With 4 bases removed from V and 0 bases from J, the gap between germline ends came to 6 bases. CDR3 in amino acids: CASSSGVNTEAFF. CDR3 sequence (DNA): TGTGCCAGCAGTTCGGGAGTGAACACTGAAGCTTTCTTT.

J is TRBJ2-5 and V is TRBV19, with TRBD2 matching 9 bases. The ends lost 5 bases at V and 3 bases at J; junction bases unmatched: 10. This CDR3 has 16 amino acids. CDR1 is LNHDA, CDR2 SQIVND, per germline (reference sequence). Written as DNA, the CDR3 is TGTGCCAGTAGTCTAGGGACTAGCACTACTAAAGAGACCCAGTACTTC. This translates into CASSLGTSTTKETQYF.

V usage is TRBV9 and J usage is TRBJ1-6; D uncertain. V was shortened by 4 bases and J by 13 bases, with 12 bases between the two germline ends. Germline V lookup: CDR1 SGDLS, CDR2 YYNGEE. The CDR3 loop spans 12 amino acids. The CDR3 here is CASSQESSPLHF. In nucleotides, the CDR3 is TGTGCCAGCAGCCAGGAGTCATCTCCCCTCCACTTT.

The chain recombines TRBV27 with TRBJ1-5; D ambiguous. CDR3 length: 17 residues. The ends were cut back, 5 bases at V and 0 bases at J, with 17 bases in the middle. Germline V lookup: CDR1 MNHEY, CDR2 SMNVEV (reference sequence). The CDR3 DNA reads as TGTGCCAGCAGTCCATTGGCGGGGTCGGTTAGCAATCAGCCCCAGCATTTT. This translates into CASSPLAGSVSNQPQHF.

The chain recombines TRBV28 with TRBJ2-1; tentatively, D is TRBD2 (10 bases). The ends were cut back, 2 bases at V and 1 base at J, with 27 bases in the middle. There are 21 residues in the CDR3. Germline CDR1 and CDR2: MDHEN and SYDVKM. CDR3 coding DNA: TGTGCCAGCAGTTTAAACAGGGGGCGCGGTAGCGGGAGGTTTTCCTACAATGAGCAGTTCTTC. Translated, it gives CASSLNRGRGSGRFSYNEQFF.

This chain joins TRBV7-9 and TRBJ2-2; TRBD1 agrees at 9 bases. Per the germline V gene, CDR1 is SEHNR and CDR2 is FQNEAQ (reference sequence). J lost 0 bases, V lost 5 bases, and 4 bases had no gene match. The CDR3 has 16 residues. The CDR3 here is CASSTDRGANTGELFF. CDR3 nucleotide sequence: TGTGCCAGCAGCACGGACAGGGGAGCGAACACCGGGGAGCTGTTTTTT. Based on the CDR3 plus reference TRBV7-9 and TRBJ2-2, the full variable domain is DTGVSQNPRHKITKRGQNVTFRCDPISEHNRLYWYRQTLGQGPEFLTYFQNEAQLEKSRLLSDRFSAERPKGSFSTLEIQRTEQGDSAMYLCASSTDRGANTGELFFGEGSRLTVL.

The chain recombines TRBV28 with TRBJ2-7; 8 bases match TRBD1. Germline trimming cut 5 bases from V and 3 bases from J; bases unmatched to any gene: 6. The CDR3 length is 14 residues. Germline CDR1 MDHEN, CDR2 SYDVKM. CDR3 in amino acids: CASSPRQGFYEQYF. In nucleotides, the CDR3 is TGTGCCAGCAGTCCAAGACAGGGGTTCTACGAGCAGTACTTC.

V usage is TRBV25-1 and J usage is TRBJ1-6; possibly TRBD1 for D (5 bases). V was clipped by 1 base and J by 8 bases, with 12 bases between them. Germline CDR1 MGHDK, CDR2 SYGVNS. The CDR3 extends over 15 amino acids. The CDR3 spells CASSEWAGIDSPLHF. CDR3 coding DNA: TGTGCCAGCAGTGAATGGGCAGGGATTGATTCACCCCTCCACTTT.

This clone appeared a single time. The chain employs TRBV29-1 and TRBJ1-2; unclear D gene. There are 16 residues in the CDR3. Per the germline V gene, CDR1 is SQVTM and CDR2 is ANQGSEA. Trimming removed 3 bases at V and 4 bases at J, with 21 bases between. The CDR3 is CSVDPGQSFGIYGYTF. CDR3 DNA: TGCAGCGTTGACCCGGGCCAATCCTTTGGCATCTATGGCTACACCTTC.

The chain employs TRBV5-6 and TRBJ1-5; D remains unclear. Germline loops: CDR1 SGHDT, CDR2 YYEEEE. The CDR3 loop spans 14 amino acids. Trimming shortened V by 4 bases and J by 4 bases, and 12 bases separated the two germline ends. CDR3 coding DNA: TGTGCCAGCAGCCCCTGGGCCGGGAATCAGCCCCAGCATTTT. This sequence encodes CASSPWAGNQPQHF.

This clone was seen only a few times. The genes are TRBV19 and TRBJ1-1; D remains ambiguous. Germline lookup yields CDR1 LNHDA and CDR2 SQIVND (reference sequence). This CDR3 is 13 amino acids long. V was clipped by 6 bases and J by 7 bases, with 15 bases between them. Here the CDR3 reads CASRTQPNDEAFF. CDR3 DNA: TGTGCCAGTAGGACTCAGCCGAATGATGAAGCTTTCTTT.

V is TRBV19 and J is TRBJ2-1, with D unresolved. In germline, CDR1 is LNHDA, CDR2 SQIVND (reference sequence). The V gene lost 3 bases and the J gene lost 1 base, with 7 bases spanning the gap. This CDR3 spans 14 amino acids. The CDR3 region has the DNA TGTGCCAGTAGTATGGTGTCTTCCTACAATGAGCAGTTCTTC. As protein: CASSMVSSYNEQFF.

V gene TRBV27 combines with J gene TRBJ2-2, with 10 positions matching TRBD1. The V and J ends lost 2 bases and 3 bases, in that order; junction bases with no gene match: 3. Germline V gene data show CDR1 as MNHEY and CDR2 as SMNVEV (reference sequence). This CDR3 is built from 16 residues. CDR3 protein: CASSLGTGEYTGELFF. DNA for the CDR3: TGTGCCAGCAGTTTAGGGACAGGGGAATACACCGGGGAGCTGTTTTTT.